A selection of T cell receptor beta chains follows, all from one sample in a study of CD8 T cells in Susac syndrome. Using its own MiXCR run on the immunoSEQ multiplex PCR reads, TCRdb lists one record per CDR3 protein. The table has approximately 70,000 distinct CDR3 sequences, over 85% seen once. The sequenced sample consisted of CD8+ T cells from PBMCs. Source of these receptors: a human donor with multiple sclerosis. Each CDR3 is given with its conserved first and last residue. The order of the fields is D gene, V gene, CDR3 length, J gene, clone size, CDR3 protein, CDR3 DNA. The D gene is left open where the match is weak. Rows give clone size only sometimes, using once, few, many, or a class for an expanded clone.

TRBD1,TRBV29-1,20,TRBJ1-5,-,CSVEDLARTGTYDSNQPQHF,TGCAGCGTTGAAGATCTCGCCAGGACAGGGACCTATGATAGCAATCAGCCCCAGCATTTT
-,TRBV29-1,14,TRBJ2-5,-,CSVETWELGETQYF,TGCAGCGTTGAGACGTGGGAGTTGGGTGAGACCCAGTACTTC
-,TRBV20-1,19,TRBJ2-1,-,CSARSDGIKEVPSYNEQFF,TGCAGTGCTAGGTCCGACGGGATTAAGGAGGTTCCCTCCTACAATGAGCAGTTCTTC
-,TRBV28,15,TRBJ1-2,-,CASAPGDRLNYGYTF,TGTGCCAGCGCCCCAGGTGACAGATTGAACTATGGCTACACCTTC
-,TRBV5-1,17,TRBJ1-4,-,CASSLGGEGPTNEKLFF,TGCGCCAGCAGCTTGGGAGGGGAAGGACCAACTAATGAAAAACTGTTTTTT
-,TRBV5-4,14,TRBJ2-7,-,CASSFGRGGDEQYF,TGTGCCAGCAGCTTCGGACGTGGAGGGGACGAGCAGTACTTC
TRBD2,TRBV27,16,TRBJ2-1,-,CASSLVGTSGNHEQFF,TGTGCCAGCAGTTTAGTCGGGACTAGCGGGAATCATGAGCAGTTCTTC
-,TRBV28,14,TRBJ2-5,-,CASSLGRGTETQYF,TGTGCCAGCAGTTTGGGGAGAGGTACAGAGACCCAGTACTTC
TRBD1,TRBV2,15,TRBJ2-1,-,CASRKGQGANNEQFF,TGTGCCAGCAGAAAGGGACAGGGGGCAAACAATGAGCAGTTCTTC
-,TRBV30,13,TRBJ2-1,-,CAWTELVYNEQFF,TGTGCCTGGACCGAACTCGTCTACAATGAGCAGTTCTTC
-,TRBV3-1,13,TRBJ1-1,-,CASSSYFIPEAFF,TGTGCCAGCAGCTCTTACTTTATCCCTGAAGCTTTCTTT
-,TRBV15,16,TRBJ2-3,-,CATSRVQSLLADTQYF,TGTGCCACCAGCAGAGTACAGAGCCTGCTGGCAGATACGCAGTATTTT
TRBD2,TRBV24-1,16,TRBJ2-1,-,CATTSGRVGSYNEQFF,TGTGCCACCACTAGCGGGAGGGTTGGTTCCTACAATGAGCAGTTCTTC
TRBD2,TRBV7-9,11,TRBJ2-1,once,CASSWGLALFF,TGTGCCAGCAGCTGGGGACTAGCGCTGTTCTTC
-,TRBV14,15,TRBJ2-1,-,CASSPMGRVYNEQFF,TGTGCCAGCAGCCCCATGGGGCGGGTTTACAATGAGCAGTTCTTC
-,TRBV28,13,TRBJ2-6,-,CASSLLGANVLTF,TGTGCCAGCAGTCTCTTAGGGGCCAACGTCCTGACTTTC
TRBD2,TRBV29-1,16,TRBJ2-7,-,CSALTLRTSGVYEQYF,TGCAGCGCTCTAACCCTTAGGACTAGCGGGGTGTACGAGCAGTACTTC